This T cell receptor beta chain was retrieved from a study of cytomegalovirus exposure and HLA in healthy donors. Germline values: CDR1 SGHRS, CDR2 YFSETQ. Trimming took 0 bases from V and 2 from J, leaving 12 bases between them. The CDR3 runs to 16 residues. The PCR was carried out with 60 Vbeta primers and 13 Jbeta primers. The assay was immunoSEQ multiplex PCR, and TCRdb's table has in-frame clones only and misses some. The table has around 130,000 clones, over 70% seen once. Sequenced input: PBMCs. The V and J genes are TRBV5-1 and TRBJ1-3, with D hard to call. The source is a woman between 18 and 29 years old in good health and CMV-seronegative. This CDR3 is CASSLVARTAGNTIYF. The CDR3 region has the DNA TGCGCCAGCAGCTTGGTCGCCAGGACTGCTGGAAACACCATATATTTT.